Listed below are T cell receptor beta chains from one sample, sequenced in a study of beta chain features in type 1 diabetes. Assay used: immunoSEQ multiplex PCR; TCRdb lists only in-frame clones, some missing. The table shows around 280,000 clones, with approximately 8.1% occurring only once. The sequenced sample was central memory CD4+ T cells from blood. These receptors came from a woman in her late teens or twenties in good health. Both conserved end residues are part of each CDR3. A D gene is named only where the DNA matches it firmly. For some rows the clone size is stated as once, few or many, or as a class when expanded; others skip it.

D	V	J	size	CDR3	DNA
NA	TRBV29-1	TRBJ1-2	few	CSVGGEVNYGYTF	TGCAGCGTTGGAGGTGAGGTGAACTATGGCTACACCTTC
NA	TRBV25-1	TRBJ2-4	few	CASSLPGDIQYF	TGTGCCAGCAGTCTCCCGGGCGACATTCAGTACTTC
NA	TRBV5-4	TRBJ2-5	few	CASSPPGTLQETQYF	TGTGCCAGCAGCCCTCCTGGGACATTACAAGAGACCCAGTACTTC
NA	TRBV20-1	TRBJ1-2	few	CSARDPGGYTF	TGCAGTGCTAGAGATCCCGGCGGCTACACCTTC
TRBD1	TRBV7-2	TRBJ1-5	few	CASSFGQGALQPQHF	TGTGCCAGCAGCTTTGGGCAGGGGGCTCTTCAGCCCCAGCATTTT
NA	TRBV7-8	TRBJ1-3	few	CASSPSARPSSGNTIYF	TGTGCCAGCAGCCCATCGGCCCGTCCGTCCTCTGGAAACACCATATATTTT
NA	TRBV2	TRBJ1-2	NA	CASSEWGYGYTF	TGTGCCAGCAGTGAATGGGGGTATGGCTACACCTTC
TRBD2	TRBV7-3	TRBJ2-5	few	CASSLGTSGETQYF	TGTGCCAGCAGCTTGGGGACTAGCGGGGAGACCCAGTACTTC
TRBD2	TRBV5-1	TRBJ2-1	few	CASSTGTSGIPYNEQFF	TGCGCCAGCAGCACTGGGACTAGCGGGATTCCTTACAATGAGCAGTTCTTC
NA	TRBV27	TRBJ2-7	few	CASSLSPGPIYEQYF	TGTGCCAGCAGTTTATCACCGGGGCCTATCTACGAGCAGTACTTC
NA	TRBV2	TRBJ2-2	few	CASNLYGANTGELFF	TGTGCCAGCAATCTCTATGGTGCGAACACCGGGGAGCTGTTTTTT
NA	TRBV7-2	TRBJ1-5	NA	CASSLGPGFNQPQHF	TGTGCCAGCAGCTTGGGACCGGGATTCAATCAGCCCCAGCATTTT
NA	TRBV2	TRBJ2-2	few	CASSAGPNTGELFF	TGTGCCAGCAGTGCGGGACCCAACACCGGGGAGCTGTTTTTT
TRBD2	TRBV7-9	TRBJ2-1	NA	CASSLPGLAGANEQFF	TGTGCCAGCAGCTTACCGGGACTAGCGGGAGCAAATGAGCAGTTCTTC
TRBD1	TRBV27	TRBJ1-4	few	CASRKQGFGEKLFF	TGTGCCAGCAGAAAACAGGGGTTCGGGGAAAAACTGTTTTTT
TRBD2	TRBV4-3	TRBJ2-5	few	CASSQDWGRVYQETQYF	TGCGCCAGCAGCCAAGACTGGGGGAGGGTGTACCAAGAGACCCAGTACTTC
NA	TRBV29-1	TRBJ2-1	NA	CSGLHRGGALDEQFF	TGCAGCGGCTTGCATCGGGGCGGTGCGCTCGATGAGCAGTTCTTC
TRBD2	TRBV28	TRBJ2-7	few	CASSWGGYEQYF	TGTGCCAGCAGCTGGGGGGGTTACGAGCAGTACTTC
TRBD1	TRBV2	TRBJ1-5	once	CASSDRGQANQPQHF	TGTGCCAGCAGTGATAGGGGACAGGCAAATCAGCCCCAGCATTTT
NA	TRBV21-1	TRBJ1-5	NA	CASSKGGRQNGVQPQHF	TGTGCCAGCAGCAAAGGGGGGCGGCAAAACGGGGTACAGCCCCAGCATTTT
NA	TRBV9	TRBJ1-3	NA	CASSPSASGNTIYF	TGTGCCAGCAGCCCCTCGGCCTCTGGAAACACCATATATTTT
NA	TRBV15	TRBJ2-3	few	CATSRDYGSTVQGQYF	TGTGCCACCAGCAGAGATTACGGGAGTACGGTCCAAGGGCAGTATTTT
NA	TRBV29-1	TRBJ2-7	NA	CSVRTQDYEQYF	TGCAGCGTTAGGACGCAGGACTACGAGCAGTACTTC
NA	TRBV5-1	TRBJ2-5	NA	CASSARPEKETQYF	TGCGCCAGCAGCGCCCGGCCTGAAAAAGAGACCCAGTACTTC
NA	TRBV7-2	TRBJ1-2	few	CASSLAKANYGYTF	TGTGCCAGCAGCTTAGCGAAAGCTAACTATGGCTACACCTTC
NA	TRBV11-2	TRBJ2-1	many	CASSPGMGLSRNEQFF	TGTGCCAGCAGCCCAGGTATGGGACTGTCTAGGAATGAGCAGTTCTTC
NA	TRBV18	TRBJ2-3	many	CASSPTDGTSTDTQYF	TGTGCCAGCTCACCTACGGACGGAACGAGCACAGATACGCAGTATTTT
TRBD1	TRBV6-1	TRBJ2-1	few	CASSPRTGSYNEQFF	TGTGCCAGCAGTCCTCGGACAGGATCGTACAATGAGCAGTTCTTC
TRBD1	TRBV5-1	TRBJ1-5	NA	CASSAGTGYQPQHF	TGCGCCAGCAGCGCGGGGACAGGGTATCAGCCCCAGCATTTT
NA	TRBV2	TRBJ2-3	NA	CASPRTDSSTDTQYF	TGTGCCAGCCCTAGGACGGATTCTAGCACAGATACGCAGTATTTT
NA	TRBV28	TRBJ1-5	NA	CASSSGTTFNQPQHF	TGTGCCAGCAGTAGCGGGACAACATTTAATCAGCCCCAGCATTTT
NA	TRBV7-2	TRBJ2-1	NA	CASSLYTNEQFF	TGTGCCAGCAGCTTATACACCAATGAGCAGTTCTTC
NA	TRBV29-1	TRBJ1-2	few	CSVANNANYGYTF	TGCAGCGTTGCAAACAATGCTAACTATGGCTACACCTTC
NA	TRBV18	TRBJ2-3	NA	CASSLSTDTQYF	TGTGCCAGCTCACTTAGCACAGATACGCAGTATTTT
TRBD1	TRBV11-2	TRBJ1-1	NA	CASSLVAGGEDEAFF	TGTGCCAGCAGCTTAGTAGCAGGGGGCGAGGATGAAGCTTTCTTT
TRBD2	TRBV6-5	TRBJ2-1	NA	CASSYFAGLVYNEQFF	TGTGCCAGCAGTTACTTTGCGGGACTAGTCTACAATGAGCAGTTCTTC
TRBD1	TRBV7-2	TRBJ2-2	NA	CASRRGPNTGELFF	TGTGCCAGCAGGAGGGGGCCGAACACCGGGGAGCTGTTTTTT
NA	TRBV7-2	TRBJ2-3	NA	CASSFSRTGADTQYF	TGTGCCAGCAGCTTTTCCCGGACGGGGGCGGATACGCAGTATTTT
NA	TRBV28	TRBJ2-5	few	CASSFLETQYF	TGTGCCAGCAGTTTTCTTGAGACCCAGTACTTC
NA	TRBV7-8	TRBJ1-1	few	CASSVLLEYTEAFF	TGTGCCAGCAGCGTCCTCTTAGAGTACACTGAAGCTTTCTTT
NA	TRBV7-9	TRBJ1-1	many	CASSLMAGQGAFF	TGTGCCAGCAGCTTGATGGCGGGGCAGGGAGCTTTCTTT
TRBD2	TRBV6-1	TRBJ2-1	few	CASGSQLAGYNEQFF	TGTGCCAGCGGAAGTCAGTTAGCGGGGTACAATGAGCAGTTCTTC
NA	TRBV7-3	TRBJ1-1	NA	CASSPMAGNTEAFF	TGTGCCAGCAGCCCTATGGCAGGGAACACTGAAGCTTTCTTT
NA	TRBV2	TRBJ2-1	many	CASSGSSGYEQFF	TGTGCCAGCAGTGGTAGTTCTGGGTACGAGCAGTTCTTC
NA	TRBV2	TRBJ1-2	NA	CASQIAHGYTF	TGTGCCAGCCAGATAGCTCACGGCTACACCTTC
NA	TRBV7-2	TRBJ1-1	NA	CASSLETDPGNTEAFF	TGTGCCAGCAGCTTAGAGACAGATCCTGGGAACACTGAAGCTTTCTTT
TRBD2	TRBV19	TRBJ2-5	NA	CASSTTLAGETQYF	TGTGCCAGTAGCACAACCCTAGCGGGAGAGACCCAGTACTTC
NA	TRBV10-3	TRBJ2-3	many	CANQLGGYRGDSTDTQYF	TGTGCCAACCAACTCGGGGGCTACAGGGGAGATAGCACAGATACGCAGTATTTT
NA	TRBV18	TRBJ2-2	few	CASSPNSPTNTGELFF	TGTGCCAGCTCACCTAACAGCCCTACGAACACCGGGGAGCTGTTTTTT